This TCR beta chain derives from a study of OX40 agonist ivuxolimab in advanced cancers. Study-level results: Antigens targeted by the expanded peripheral T cells were not determined.

CDR1 is SNHLY and CDR2 is FYNNEI in the germline V gene. The CDR3 runs 17 residues. V trimming: 2 bases; J trimming: 4 bases; junction bases outside the gene matches: 8. This clone appeared a single time. No antigen is known for it. Any history of autoimmune disease or systemic immunosuppression disqualified patients. Measured with immunoSEQ multiplex PCR; TCRdb has only the in-frame clones, and not every one. This sample has around 80,000 clones, with 94% found just once. The gene calls are TRBV2 and TRBJ1-4; 9 bases fit TRBD1. This sequence originates from an adult with an advanced solid tumor such as melanoma, head and neck, liver or kidney cancer. The source was CD4+ or CD8+ T cells sorted from blood, collected in a trial of the OX40 agonist ivuxolimab. The CDR3 DNA sequence: TGTGCCAGCAGTGAAACCTGGGACAGGGCCGGTAATGAAAAACTGTTTTTT. As protein: CASSETWDRAGNEKLFF.